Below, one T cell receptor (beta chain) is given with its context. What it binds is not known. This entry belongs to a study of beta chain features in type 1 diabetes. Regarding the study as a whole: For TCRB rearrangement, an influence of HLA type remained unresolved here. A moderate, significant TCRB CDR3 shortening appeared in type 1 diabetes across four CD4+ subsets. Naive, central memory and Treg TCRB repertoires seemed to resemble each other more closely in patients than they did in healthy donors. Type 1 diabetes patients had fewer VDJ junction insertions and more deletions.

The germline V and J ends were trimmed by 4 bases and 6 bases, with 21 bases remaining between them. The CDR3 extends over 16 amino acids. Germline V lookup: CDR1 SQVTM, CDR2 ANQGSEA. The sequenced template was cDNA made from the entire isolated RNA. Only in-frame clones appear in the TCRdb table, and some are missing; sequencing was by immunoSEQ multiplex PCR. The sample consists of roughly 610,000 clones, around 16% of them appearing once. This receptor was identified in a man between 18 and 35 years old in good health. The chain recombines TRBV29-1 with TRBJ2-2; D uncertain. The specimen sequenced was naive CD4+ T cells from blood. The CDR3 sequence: CSVVGPLGNLAGELFF. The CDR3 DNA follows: TGCAGCGTTGTAGGGCCCCTAGGGAATTTGGCCGGGGAGCTGTTTTTT.